This T cell receptor beta chain was sequenced for a study of CD8 T cells in ankylosing spondylitis (dated by TCRdb to the late 2010s). In terms of the full investigation: The study profiled T cell receptor beta repertoires in healthy donors and ankylosing spondylitis patients to find disease-linked TCR variants. In total, the full study cohort was made up of roughly 110 healthy donors and some 26 ankylosing spondylitis patients. Samples of peripheral blood were taken, and for ankylosing spondylitis patients, synovial fluid was collected as well. Findings and caveats that apply to the study as a whole: Some motif variants had previously been reported in the synovial fluid and blood of reactive arthritis patients, which suggests shared mechanisms of disease initiation. The disease-linked clones had a CD8+ phenotype and were found at relatively low frequencies in peripheral blood. The disease-linked clones were reported to be significantly enriched in matched synovial fluid samples from ankylosing spondylitis patients. A TCR beta motif of eight highly homologous amino acid variants appeared characteristic of blood from ankylosing spondylitis patients.

This clonotype was seen at least ten times. It has no known antigen specificity. Per-nucleotide qualities are absent, and no much larger clonotype sits a single base away. Synovial fluid samples were matched to blood samples from the same ankylosing spondylitis patients. Inclusive of the bounding cysteine and phenylalanine, the CDR3 is 15 residues long. Here the CDR3 DNA is all that survives: 45 bases in frame from base 1. Via the germline V gene, CDR1 is SGHAT and CDR2 FQNNGV. Relative to germline, V is 6 bases shorter and J is 0 bases shorter, with 13 bases between their ends. Sequencing took place on an Illumina HiSeq 2500. Quantitative 5'-RACE with molecular barcodes was used to prepare TCR beta libraries. The published analysis was carried out like this. A new computational method based on a probabilistic model of VDJ rearrangement was used to identify disease-linked TCR variants. TCRdb ran its own pipeline on the public reads, namely fastp trimming at Q25 and MiXCR clone calling, and kept in-frame beta chains. For every CDR3 protein sequence, its rows merge into one entry that carries the most common genes and DNA. The V and J calls reflect TCRdb's pipeline rather than the authors' work. For this sample there are tens of thousands of distinct CDR3 sequences; about 6.2% appear just once. 5% of the sample rests with the top ten.

This receptor chain uses TRBV11-2 and TRBJ2-3, with the D gene tentatively TRBD1 or TRBD2, based on 5 matching bases in each. This receptor was identified in a male donor with ankylosing spondylitis. Material: synovial fluid, either unsorted or a sorted T cell fraction (not recorded which). The sequence in DNA is TGTGCCAGCAGTTACCGGGACGGAAGCACAGATACGCAGTATTTT. Its product reads: CASSYRDGSTDTQYF.